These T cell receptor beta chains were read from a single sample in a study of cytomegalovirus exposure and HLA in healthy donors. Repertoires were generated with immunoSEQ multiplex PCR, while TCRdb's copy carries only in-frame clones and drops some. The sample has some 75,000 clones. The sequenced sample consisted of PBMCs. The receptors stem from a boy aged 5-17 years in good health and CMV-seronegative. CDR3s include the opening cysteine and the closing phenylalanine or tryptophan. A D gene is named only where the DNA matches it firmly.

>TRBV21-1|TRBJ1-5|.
CASNSQGQGNSNQPQHF
TGTGCCAGCAACTCCCAGGGACAGGGAAATAGCAATCAGCCCCAGCATTTT
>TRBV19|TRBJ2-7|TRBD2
CASSWTSGASSYEQYF
TGTGCCAGTAGTTGGACTAGCGGGGCGAGCTCCTACGAGCAGTACTTC
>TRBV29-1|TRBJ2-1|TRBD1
CSAERGDRGFIEQFF
TGCAGCGCCGAAAGGGGAGACAGGGGATTTATTGAGCAGTTCTTC
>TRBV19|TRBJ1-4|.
CASSGGRGRPTDEKLFF
TGTGCCAGTAGTGGGGGGAGGGGAAGGCCCACGGATGAAAAACTGTTTTTT
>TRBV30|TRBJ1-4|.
CAIDEGGEKLFF
TGTGCCATAGACGAGGGTGGGGAAAAACTGTTTTTT
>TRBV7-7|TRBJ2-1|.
CASSLDRDNEQFF
TGTGCCAGCAGCTTGGACAGAGACAATGAGCAGTTCTTC
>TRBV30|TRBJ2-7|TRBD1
CACQTGSSYEQYF
TGTGCCTGTCAGACAGGGAGCTCCTACGAGCAGTACTTC
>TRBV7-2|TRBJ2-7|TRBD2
CASSPRLAGDDEQYF
TGTGCCAGCAGCCCTCGACTAGCGGGAGACGACGAGCAGTACTTC
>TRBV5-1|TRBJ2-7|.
CASSLGSASEQSF
TGCGCCAGCAGCTTGGGGAGCGCCAGCGAGCAGTCCTTC
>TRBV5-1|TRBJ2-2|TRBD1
CASSFRQGSTGELFF
TGCGCCAGCAGCTTCCGACAGGGATCCACCGGGGAGCTGTTTTTT
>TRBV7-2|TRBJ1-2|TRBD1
CASSPDRVKGYTF
TGTGCCAGCAGCCCGGACAGGGTGAAGGGCTACACCTTC
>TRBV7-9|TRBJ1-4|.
CASSLESVINEKLFF
TGTGCCAGCAGCTTAGAGTCAGTCATCAATGAAAAACTGTTTTTT
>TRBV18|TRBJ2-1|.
CASSPRLAGPKSDNEQFF
TGTGCCAGCTCACCACGTTTGGCAGGGCCCAAATCTGACAATGAGCAGTTCTTC
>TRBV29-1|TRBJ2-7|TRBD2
CSVTGTSGAYEQYF
TGCAGCGTTACCGGGACTAGCGGCGCCTACGAGCAGTACTTC
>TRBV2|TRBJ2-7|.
CASSGSRVGPYEQYF
TGTGCCAGCAGTGGGTCGCGCGTTGGGCCCTACGAGCAGTACTTC
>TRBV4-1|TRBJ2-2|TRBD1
CASSQDRTGGRDTGELFF
TGCGCCAGCAGCCAAGATCGGACAGGGGGCCGAGACACCGGGGAGCTGTTTTTT
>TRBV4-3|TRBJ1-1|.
CASSQESWGTEDFF
TGCGCCAGCAGCCAAGAGAGTTGGGGCACTGAAGATTTCTTT
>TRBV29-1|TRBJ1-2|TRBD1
CSVDRDRGGYGYTF
TGCAGCGTTGATCGGGACAGGGGTGGCTATGGCTACACCTTC
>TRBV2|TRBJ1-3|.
CASSASGGNTIYF
TGTGCCAGCAGTGCCTCAGGGGGAAACACCATATATTTT
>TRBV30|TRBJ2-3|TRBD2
CAWSTGGGTDTQYF
TGTGCCTGGTCTACGGGGGGGGGAACAGATACGCAGTATTTT
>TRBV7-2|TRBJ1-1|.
CASSLATPSSTEAFF
TGTGCCAGCAGCTTAGCGACCCCTTCTAGCACTGAAGCTTTCTTT
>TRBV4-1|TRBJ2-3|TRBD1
CASSLGGQGTDTQYF
TGCGCCAGCAGCCTAGGTGGACAGGGCACAGATACGCAGTATTTT